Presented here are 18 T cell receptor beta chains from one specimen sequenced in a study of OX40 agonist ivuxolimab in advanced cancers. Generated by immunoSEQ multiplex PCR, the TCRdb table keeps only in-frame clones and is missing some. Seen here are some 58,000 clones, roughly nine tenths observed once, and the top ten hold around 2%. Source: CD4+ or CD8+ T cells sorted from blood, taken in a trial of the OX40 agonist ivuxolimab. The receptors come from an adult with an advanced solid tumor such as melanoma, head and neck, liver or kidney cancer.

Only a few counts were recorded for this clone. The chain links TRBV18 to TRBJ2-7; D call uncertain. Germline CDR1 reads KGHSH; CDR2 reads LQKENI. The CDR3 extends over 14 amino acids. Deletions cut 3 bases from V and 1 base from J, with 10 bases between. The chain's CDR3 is CASSPYGRSYEQYF. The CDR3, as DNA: TGTGCCAGCTCACCGTATGGCAGGTCCTACGAGCAGTACTTC.

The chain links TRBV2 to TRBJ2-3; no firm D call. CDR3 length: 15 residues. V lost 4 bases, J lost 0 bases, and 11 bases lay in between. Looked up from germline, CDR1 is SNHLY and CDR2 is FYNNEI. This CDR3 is CASSGNGPSTDTQYF. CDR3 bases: TGTGCCAGCAGTGGGAACGGCCCTAGCACAGATACGCAGTATTTT.

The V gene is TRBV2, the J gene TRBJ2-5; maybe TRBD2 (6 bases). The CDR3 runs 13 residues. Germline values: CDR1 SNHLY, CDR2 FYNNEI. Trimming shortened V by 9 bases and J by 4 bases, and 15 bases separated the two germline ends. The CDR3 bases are TGTGCCAGTGACCAAGACGGGGGAGAGACCCAGTACTTC. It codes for CASDQDGGETQYF.

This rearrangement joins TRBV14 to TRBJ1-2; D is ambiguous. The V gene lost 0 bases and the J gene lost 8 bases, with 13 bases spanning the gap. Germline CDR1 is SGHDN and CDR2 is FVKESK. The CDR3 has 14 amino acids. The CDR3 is CASSQEAWERGYTF. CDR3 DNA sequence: TGTGCCAGCAGCCAAGAGGCCTGGGAGAGGGGCTACACCTTC.

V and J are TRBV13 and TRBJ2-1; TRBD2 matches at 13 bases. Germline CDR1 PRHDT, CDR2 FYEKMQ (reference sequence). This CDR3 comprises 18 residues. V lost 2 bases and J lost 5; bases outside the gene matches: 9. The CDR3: CASSLTGLAGATNNEQFF. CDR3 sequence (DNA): TGTGCCAGCAGCTTAACCGGACTAGCGGGGGCCACCAACAATGAGCAGTTCTTC.

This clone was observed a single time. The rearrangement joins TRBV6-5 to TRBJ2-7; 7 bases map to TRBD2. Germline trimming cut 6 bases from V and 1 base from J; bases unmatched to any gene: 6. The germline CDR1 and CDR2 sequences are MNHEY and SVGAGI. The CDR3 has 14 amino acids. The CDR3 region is CASRGGSGSYEQYF. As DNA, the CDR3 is TGTGCCAGCAGGGGGGGGTCGGGGTCCTACGAGCAGTACTTC.

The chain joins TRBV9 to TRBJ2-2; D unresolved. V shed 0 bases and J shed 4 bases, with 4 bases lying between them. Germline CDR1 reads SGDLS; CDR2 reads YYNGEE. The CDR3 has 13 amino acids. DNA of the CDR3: TGTGCCAGCAGCGTAGATGGCACCGGGGAGCTGTTTTTT. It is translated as CASSVDGTGELFF.

The CDR3 region is CAWSPPTGTGDTQYF. The CDR3 bases are TGTGCCTGGAGTCCTCCCACCGGGACAGGAGATACGCAGTATTTT. The chain uses TRBV30 and TRBJ2-3, with 8 bases fitting TRBD1. Germline CDR1 GTSNPN, CDR2 SVGIG (reference sequence). Trimming cost V 2 bases and J 5 bases; bases outside gene matches: 9. This CDR3 comprises 15 residues.

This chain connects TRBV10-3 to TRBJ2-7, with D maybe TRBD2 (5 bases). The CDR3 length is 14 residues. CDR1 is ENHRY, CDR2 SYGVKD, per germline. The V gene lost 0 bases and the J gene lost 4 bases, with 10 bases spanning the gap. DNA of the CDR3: TGTGCCATCAGTGAGTCGTATGAGGGATACGAGCAGTACTTC. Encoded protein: CAISESYEGYEQYF.

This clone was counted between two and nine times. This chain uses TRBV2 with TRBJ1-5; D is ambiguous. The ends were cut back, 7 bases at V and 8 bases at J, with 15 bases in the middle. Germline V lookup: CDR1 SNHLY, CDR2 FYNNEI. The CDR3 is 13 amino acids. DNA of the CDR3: TGTGCCAGCAAATCGGAATTTTCCGAGCCCCAGCATTTT. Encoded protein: CASKSEFSEPQHF. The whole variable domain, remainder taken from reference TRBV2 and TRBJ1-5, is EPEVTQTPSHQVTQMGQEVILRCVPISNHLYFYWYRQILGQKVEFLVSFYNNEISEKSEIFDDQFSVERPDGSNFTLKIRSTKLEDSAMYFCASKSEFSEPQHFGDGTRLSIL.

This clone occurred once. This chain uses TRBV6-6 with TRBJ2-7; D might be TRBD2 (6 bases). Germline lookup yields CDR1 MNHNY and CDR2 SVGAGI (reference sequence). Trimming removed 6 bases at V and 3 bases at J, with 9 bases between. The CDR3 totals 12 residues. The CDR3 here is CASSQTSYEQYF. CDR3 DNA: TGTGCCAGCAGCCAGACTAGCTACGAGCAGTACTTC.

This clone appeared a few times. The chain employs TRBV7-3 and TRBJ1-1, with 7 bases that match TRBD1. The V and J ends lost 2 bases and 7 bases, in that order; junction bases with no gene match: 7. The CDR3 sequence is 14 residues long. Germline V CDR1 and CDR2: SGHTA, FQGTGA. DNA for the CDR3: TGTGCCAGCAGCTTAGAGGGACAGTCCGTTGAAGCTTTCTTT. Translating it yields CASSLEGQSVEAFF.

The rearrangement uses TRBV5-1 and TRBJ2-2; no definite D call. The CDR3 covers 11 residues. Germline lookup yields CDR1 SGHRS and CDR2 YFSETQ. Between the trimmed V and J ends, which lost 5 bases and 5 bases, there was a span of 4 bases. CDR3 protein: CASSNTGELFF. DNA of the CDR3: TGCGCCAGCAGTAATACCGGGGAGCTGTTTTTT.

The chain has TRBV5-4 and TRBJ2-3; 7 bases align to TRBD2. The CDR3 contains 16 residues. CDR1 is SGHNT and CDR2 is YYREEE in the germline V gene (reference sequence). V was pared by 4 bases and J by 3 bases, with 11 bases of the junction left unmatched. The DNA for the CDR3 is TGTGCCAGCAGCCCGGGGAAAAGCGGGACGACAGATACGCAGTATTTT. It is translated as CASSPGKSGTTDTQYF.

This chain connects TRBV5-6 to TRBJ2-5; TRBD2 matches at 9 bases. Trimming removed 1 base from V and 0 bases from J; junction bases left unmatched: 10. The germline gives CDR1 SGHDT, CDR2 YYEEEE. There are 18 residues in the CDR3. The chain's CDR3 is CASSLKASGVGYQETQYF. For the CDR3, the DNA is TGTGCCAGCAGCTTGAAGGCTAGCGGGGTGGGGTACCAAGAGACCCAGTACTTC.

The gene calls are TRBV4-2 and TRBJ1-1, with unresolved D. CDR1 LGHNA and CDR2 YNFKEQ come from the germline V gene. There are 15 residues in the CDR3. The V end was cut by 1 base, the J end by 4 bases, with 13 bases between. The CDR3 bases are TGTGCCAGCAGCCAAGGGAGGGATAGGAGCACTGAAGCTTTCTTT. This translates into CASSQGRDRSTEAFF.

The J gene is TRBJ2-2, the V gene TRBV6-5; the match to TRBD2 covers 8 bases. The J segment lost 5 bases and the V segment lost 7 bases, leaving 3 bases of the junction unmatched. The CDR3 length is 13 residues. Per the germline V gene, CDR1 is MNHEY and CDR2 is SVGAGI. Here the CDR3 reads CASTSGRTGELFF. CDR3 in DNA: TGTGCCAGCACCAGCGGGAGAACCGGGGAGCTGTTTTTT.

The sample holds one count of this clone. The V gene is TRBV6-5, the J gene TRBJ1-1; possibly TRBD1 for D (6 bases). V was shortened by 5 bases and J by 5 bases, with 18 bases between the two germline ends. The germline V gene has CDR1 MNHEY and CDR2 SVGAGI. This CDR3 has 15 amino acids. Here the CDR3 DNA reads TGTGCCAGCAGTACATTTCCAGGGGTTGGGACTGAAGCTTTCTTT. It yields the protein CASSTFPGVGTEAFF.